This T cell receptor (beta chain) derives from a study of blood T cell repertoires in COVID-19. Background on the study: Researchers got acute and convalescent COVID-19 samples from the United States, Italy and Spain.

This clone has a single count. The method was immunoSEQ multiplex PCR; TCRdb's version includes in-frame clones alone and lacks a portion of them. This sample has roughly 75,000 clones; over 75% occur once, and the top ten carry around 10%. The V and J ends lost 3 bases and 4 bases respectively, with 8 bases between them. The CDR3 has 13 residues. Germline V gene data show CDR1 as SGHTS and CDR2 as YDEGEE. The sequence came from a man aged 45-60 years with acute or convalescent COVID-19. The material sequenced was peripheral blood. The chain recombines TRBV5-8 with TRBJ1-5; D call uncertain. The CDR3 loop is CASSSTPNQPQHF. The DNA for the CDR3 is TGTGCCAGCAGCTCTACCCCGAATCAGCCCCAGCATTTT.